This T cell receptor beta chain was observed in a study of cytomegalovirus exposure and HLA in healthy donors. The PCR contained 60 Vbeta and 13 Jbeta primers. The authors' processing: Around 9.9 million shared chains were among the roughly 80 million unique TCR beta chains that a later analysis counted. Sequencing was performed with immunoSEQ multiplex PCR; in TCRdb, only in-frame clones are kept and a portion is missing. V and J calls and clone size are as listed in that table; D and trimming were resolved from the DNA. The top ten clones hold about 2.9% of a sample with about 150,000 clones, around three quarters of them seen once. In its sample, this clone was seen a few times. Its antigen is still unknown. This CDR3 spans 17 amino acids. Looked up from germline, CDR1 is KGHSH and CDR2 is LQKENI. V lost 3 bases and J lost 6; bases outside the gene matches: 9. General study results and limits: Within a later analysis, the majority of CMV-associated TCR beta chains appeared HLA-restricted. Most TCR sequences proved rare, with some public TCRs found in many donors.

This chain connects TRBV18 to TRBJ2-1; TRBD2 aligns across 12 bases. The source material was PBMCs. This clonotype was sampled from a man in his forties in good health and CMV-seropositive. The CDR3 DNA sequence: TGTGCCAGCTCACCTCCGAGGACTAGCGGGACATTCAATGAGCAGTTCTTC. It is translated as CASSPPRTSGTFNEQFF.